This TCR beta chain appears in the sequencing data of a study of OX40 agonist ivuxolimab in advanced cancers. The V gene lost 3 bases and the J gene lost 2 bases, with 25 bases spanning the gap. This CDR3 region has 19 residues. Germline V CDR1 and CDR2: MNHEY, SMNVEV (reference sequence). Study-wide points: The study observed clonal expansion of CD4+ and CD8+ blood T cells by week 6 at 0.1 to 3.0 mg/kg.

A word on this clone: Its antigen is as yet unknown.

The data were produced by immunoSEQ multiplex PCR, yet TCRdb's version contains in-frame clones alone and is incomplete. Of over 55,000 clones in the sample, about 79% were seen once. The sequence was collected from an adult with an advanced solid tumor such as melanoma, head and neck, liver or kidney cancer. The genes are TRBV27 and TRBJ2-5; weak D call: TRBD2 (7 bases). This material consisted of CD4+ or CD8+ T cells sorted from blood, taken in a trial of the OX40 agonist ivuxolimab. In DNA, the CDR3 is TGTGCCAGCAGTTTCCACGGGGGCGGGGGCAAAGCCCGACAAGAGACCCAGTACTTC. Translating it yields CASSFHGGGGKARQETQYF.